Below are 17 T cell receptor beta chains sequenced from a single sample in a study of human T cells and chemical hapten exposure. Time point meaning: patch test 2, 6 weeks after DPC sensitization. Treatment defined: therapeutic diphenylcyclopropenone sensitization with weekly scalp DPC. MiXCR, applied by TCRdb to the RACE reads, yields one record per CDR3 protein. The table includes about 380,000 distinct CDR3 sequences, around 6% detected once. The specimen comprised whole blood, sampled in connection with sensitization to the hapten diphenylcyclopropenone (DPC). Receptor source: a young woman with alopecia areata. Some clones in this sample may be carry-over from other donors' samples.

This clonotype was found many times. This chain joins TRBV6-5 and TRBJ1-2, with 8 bases lining up with TRBD1. V trimming: 2 bases; J trimming: 6 bases; junction bases outside the gene matches: 8. The CDR3 has 15 amino acids. Germline CDR1 reads MNHEY; CDR2 reads SVGAGI. The CDR3 DNA is TGTGCCAGCAGTTACCAACCGACAGGGGAGGATGGCTACACCTTC. Protein product: CASSYQPTGEDGYTF.

The rearrangement links TRBV7-8 to TRBJ1-6; 7 nucleotides line up with TRBD1. This CDR3 has 19 amino acids. From germline, CDR1 is SGHVS and CDR2 FQNEAQ. The V gene end was trimmed by 0 bases and the J gene end by 3 bases; junction bases not matched to a gene: 11. CDR3 sequence (DNA): TGTGCCAGCAGCTTAGCCCGGACAGGCCGGACCATCTATAATTCACCCCTCCACTTT. This encodes CASSLARTGRTIYNSPLHF.

This clonotype was found a few times. J is TRBJ1-5 and V is TRBV18; 7 bases are a match to TRBD1. Looked up from germline, CDR1 is KGHSH and CDR2 is LQKENI. The CDR3 consists of 14 residues. After removal of 6 bases from V and 7 bases from J, the junction contained 9 bases not matched to a gene. The CDR3 protein is CASSPSGGGQPQHF. CDR3 DNA sequence: TGTGCCAGCTCGCCGTCAGGGGGAGGACAGCCCCAGCATTTT.

This clonotype was recorded a few times. V and J are TRBV12-3 or TRBV12-4 and TRBJ2-1; D might be TRBD1 or TRBD2, each matching 6 bases. The CDR3 consists of 15 residues. The germline V and J ends were trimmed by 4 bases and 8 bases, with 18 bases remaining between them. The CDR3 loop reads CASSSPGDSPHEQFF. CDR3 nucleotides: TGTGCCAGCAGTTCCCCAGGGGACTCGCCCCATGAGCAGTTCTTC.

In this sample, this clonotype turned up a few times. The chain recombines TRBV4-3 with TRBJ2-3; possible D gene TRBD2, 7 bases. Trimming shortened V by 0 bases and J by 4 bases, and 17 bases separated the two germline ends. This CDR3 comprises 17 residues. CDR1 LGHNA and CDR2 YSLEER come from the germline V gene. CDR3: CASSQDPPGGGADTQYF. CDR3 in DNA: TGCGCCAGCAGCCAAGATCCTCCGGGGGGCGGGGCAGATACGCAGTATTTT.

In its sample, this clonotype was seen many times. This chain connects TRBV20-1 to TRBJ1-2; TRBD1 matches 7 bases. J gave up 4 bases and V 6 bases, and 8 bases lay outside the gene matches. The V gene's germline CDR1 is DFQATT and CDR2 SNEGSKA (reference sequence). The CDR3 covers 13 residues. As DNA, the CDR3 is TGCAGTGCAAAGACAGGACAGGCCTATGGCTACACCTTC. Amino acid sequence: CSAKTGQAYGYTF.

This clonotype occurred many times. This rearrangement joins TRBV3-1 to TRBJ1-5; D remains ambiguous. V lost 1 base to trimming and J lost 7 bases, with 11 bases between them. Germline V CDR1 and CDR2: LGHDT, YNNKEL (reference sequence). This CDR3 region has 14 residues. The CDR3 DNA reads TGTGCCAGCAGCCAAGCATATTCGGGCCAGCCCCAGCATTTT. Translating it yields CASSQAYSGQPQHF.

This clonotype appeared many times. The chain recombines TRBV3-1 with TRBJ1-6, with D perhaps matching TRBD1 (6 bases). The CDR3 length is 16 residues. Germline V gene sequence: CDR1 LGHDT, CDR2 YNNKEL (reference sequence). Between the trimmed V and J ends, which lost 4 bases and 5 bases, there was a span of 15 bases. This CDR3 reads CASSRTGGPNNSPLHF. CDR3 DNA sequence: TGTGCCAGCAGCCGGACTGGGGGGCCGAATAATTCACCCCTCCACTTT.

The rearrangement uses TRBV9 and TRBJ1-3; TRBD1 aligns across 11 bases. Trimming at V came to 0 bases and at J to 1 base, leaving 21 bases not matched to a gene. Germline values: CDR1 SGDLS, CDR2 YYNGEE. The CDR3 totals 23 residues. The CDR3 loop reads CASSVETPRAGTGGGSSGNTIYF. The CDR3, as DNA: TGTGCCAGCAGCGTAGAAACCCCGCGGGCCGGGACAGGGGGTGGCTCGTCTGGAAACACCATATATTTT.

This clonotype was seen a few times. The rearrangement links TRBV7-2 to TRBJ2-1; D unclear. Trimming stripped 4 bases from V and 5 bases from J, with 15 bases between. Germline CDR1 SGHTA, CDR2 FQGNSA. The CDR3 is 15 residues long. This CDR3 is CASSSPLGAHNEQFF. In DNA, the CDR3 is TGTGCCAGCAGCTCACCTCTCGGAGCCCACAATGAGCAGTTCTTC.

This clonotype has ten or more counts. The chain is built from TRBV6-1 and TRBJ1-6; TRBD1 agrees at 8 bases. The CDR3 has 15 amino acids. Unmatched junction bases numbered 6, after V lost 4 bases and J lost 7 bases. Germline CDR1 and CDR2: MNHNS and SASEGT. Written as DNA, the CDR3 is TGTGCCAGCAGTGCCGGACAGGGTCGGAATTCACCCCTCCACTTT. Its protein is CASSAGQGRNSPLHF.

This clonotype was counted between two and nine times. The CDR3 region has the DNA TGCGCCAGCAGCCAAGATCTCGACGGGGAGTCACAAGAGACCCAGTACTTC. It is translated as CASSQDLDGESQETQYF. This sequence joins TRBV4-1 and TRBJ2-5; maybe TRBD2 (5 bases). This CDR3 comprises 17 residues. Germline assignment: CDR1 MGHRA and CDR2 YSYEKL. V was pared by 0 bases and J by 2 bases, with 16 bases between.

This clonotype was detected a few times. In DNA, the CDR3 is TGTGCCAGCAGTTACTCCATCAAACCTGGGGCCTACGAGCAGTACTTC. Encoded protein: CASSYSIKPGAYEQYF. This chain connects TRBV6-5 to TRBJ2-7; D is unclear. Germline CDR1 reads MNHEY; CDR2 reads SVGAGI. Trimming took off 0 bases at V and 2 bases at J, with 14 bases between the two ends. The CDR3 has 16 residues.

A word on this clonotype: Given the absence of the conserved phenylalanine or tryptophan at the CDR3 end, a read error is likely. V gene TRBV4-1 combines with J gene TRBJ2-3, with D tentatively TRBD1 (6 bases). The CDR3 is 16 amino acids. Between the trimmed V and J ends, which lost 8 bases and 1 base, there was a span of 19 bases. CDR1 MGHRA and CDR2 YSYEKL come from the germline V gene. The DNA for the CDR3 is TGCGCCAGCGCTATCCCGGGACAAAAACGCACAGATACGCAGTATTTA. It encodes CASAIPGQKRTDTQYL.

The V gene is TRBV29-1, the J gene TRBJ2-5; 8 nucleotides line up with TRBD2. The CDR3 contains 16 residues. V lost 5 bases and J lost 5; bases outside the gene matches: 16. Germline loops: CDR1 SQVTM, CDR2 ANQGSEA. CDR3 DNA sequence: TGCAGCGTTTCCCCATCGGGTAGCGGGGCCAGGGAGACCCAGTACTTC. The encoded protein is CSVSPSGSGARETQYF. The entire variable domain, with the rest obtained from reference TRBV29-1 and TRBJ2-5, is as follows: SAVISQKPSRDICQRGTSLTIQCQVDSQVTMMFWYRQQPGQSLTLIATANQGSEATYESGFVIDKFPISRPNLTFSTLTVSNMSPEDSSIYLCSVSPSGSGARETQYFGPGTRLLVL.

The chain uses TRBV2 and TRBJ2-5; no clear D. Germline assignment: CDR1 SNHLY and CDR2 FYNNEI. V gave up 6 bases and J gave up 3 bases, with 11 bases separating them. The CDR3 runs to 13 residues. In DNA form, the CDR3 reads TGTGCCAGCAGCGAAATCTTGGAAGAGACCCAGTACTTC. It specifies CASSEILEETQYF.

This clonotype was counted between two and nine times. The chain uses TRBV6-5 and TRBJ1-4; D is possibly TRBD1 (6 bases). The CDR3 contains 13 residues. Germline V CDR1 and CDR2: MNHEY, SVGAGI. V was clipped by 5 bases and J by 7 bases, with 11 bases between them. The DNA for the CDR3 is TGTGCCAGCAGTGCGCGGGGGCGTGAAAAACTGTTTTTT. Its translation: CASSARGREKLFF.